This T cell receptor beta chain emerged from a study of radiation and T cells in renal cell carcinoma (TCRdb year 2020). With respect to the entire study: Samples came from a clinical trial, in which primary renal cell carcinomas received 15 Gy stereotactic body radiation therapy followed by nephrectomy 4 weeks later. TCR beta sequencing covered some 55 samples in total, comprising some 26 tumors and roughly 27 peripheral blood samples. Across all 50 or so samples, around 4,000,000 unique CDR3 nucleotide sequences, encoding 2,658,974 unique CDR3 amino acid sequences, were identified. Findings and caveats that apply to the study as a whole: Top tumor clonotypes rose in blood from baseline to 2 weeks post-radiation, then contracted by 4 weeks, suggesting transient expansion of tumor-resident clones. Dynamics of the blood repertoire were not tracked past 4 weeks after treatment. The single-armed trial design could not address effects of radiation dose or scheduling on the TCR repertoire. Because pretreatment tumor biopsies were not available, the study could not determine whether clonotypes were already present within the tumor at baseline.

TCR beta libraries were generated from genomic DNA with the immunoSEQ kit, following the manufacturer's recommendations. To prepare the libraries, a first multiplex PCR with proprietary primers was run, followed by a second PCR that added unique barcodes, and a bead cleanup was done after each round. A kit-provided positive control reaction and a negative control reaction were included in every sample batch. The final libraries were assessed on an Agilent 4200 TapeStation D1000 ScreenTape, pooled by volume, and quantified by qPCR. Sequencing was performed on an Illumina NextSeq500 with a MidOutput 150-cycle cartridge, and 156 Read1 and 15 Index1 cycles were run with kit custom primers. The pooled library was loaded at approximately 1 pM, with a roughly 22% PhiX control spiked in. As for the original processing: Vendor-processed data were analyzed in R, with a clonotype defined as all T cells sharing the same CDR3 nucleotide sequence. In the clone abundance analyses, frequencies in each sample were normalized to that sample's 10,000 most abundant clones. Before analysis, public T cell clones were removed, and these numbered fewer than six per sample on average. A difference in abundance of at least 32-fold between compartments was used to define tumor-enriched and baseline blood-enriched clonotypes. Clonotypes expanded or contracted between blood time points were identified with a beta-binomial differential abundance model. Tumor-blood repertoire similarity was measured with the Baroni-Urbani and Buser coefficient, and group comparisons used two-tailed Wilcoxon tests in R. The table was pulled from immuneACCESS by TCRdb, which kept in-frame rearrangements only. Such tables lose some clones; where checked, under half of the loss comes from unresolved V genes, and the rest has no known cause. V, J and clone size are those of that table, while D and trimming were read from the DNA. This sample is represented by some 150,000 clones; roughly 90% of them were singletons. About 11% of the sample is in the top ten clones.

The label giving this sample's time point can be read as: baseline pretreatment blood. The treatment or condition label for this specimen denotes: 15 Gy SBRT to primary tumor, nephrectomy 4 weeks later. To follow tumor-enriched clonotypes, peripheral blood was collected serially from radiation-treated patients at baseline and again at 2 weeks and 4 weeks after SBRT. Every patient's renal cell carcinoma showed clear cell pathology. The QIAamp DNA Blood Mini Kit (Qiagen) was used to prepare genomic DNA for TCR sequencing. Samples were included in the analyses only if all quality control checks were passed. This clone was observed once. Its binding antigen is unknown. Base qualities are not at hand, and no much larger clone is one base apart. Including the terminal cysteine and phenylalanine, the CDR3 comprises 14 residues. The sequence is cut down to CDR3 DNA, 42 bases in frame from base 1. V loses 0 bases, J loses 8 bases, and the germline ends lie 11 bases apart. CDR1 and CDR2, looked up from the germline V gene (reference sequence), are MNHNY and SVGAGI.

The sequenced sample was blood, obtained from a patient whose treatment included radiotherapy and nephrectomy. This sequence was found in a woman aged 50 to 60 with renal cell carcinoma. The V gene is TRBV6-6 and the J gene is TRBJ1-3; the best D guess is TRBD1, with 6 bases matching. In nucleotides, the sequence is TGTGCCAGCAGTTACTCGGCAGGGGTGGACACCATATATTTT. The resulting protein is CASSYSAGVDTIYF.